The rows below give T cell receptor beta chains drawn from one sample of a study of T cell repertoires in cytomegalovirus infection. TCRdb independently ran MiXCR on the reads; one entry per CDR3 protein. Here the sample spans approximately 590,000 distinct CDR3 sequences, almost 40% being singletons. These receptors are not linked to any known antigen. The specimen comprised cultured PBMCs, sampled from culture after CMV antigen stimulation. Source of these receptors: a human donor in good health (CMV status not recorded). Some clones in this sample may be carry-over from other donors' samples. The CDR3 runs from the conserved cysteine through the conserved F or W.

V gene	J gene	CDR3 protein
TRBV7-2	TRBJ2-3	CASSFLGSADTQYF
TRBV5-6	TRBJ2-7	CASSLGAAWWEQYF
TRBV19	TRBJ1-5	CASSIGQPAQPQHF
TRBV5-6	TRBJ2-5	CASSSITDRLVETQYF
TRBV20-1	TRBJ1-1	CSARRDRFTEAFF
TRBV6-2/TRBV6-3	TRBJ2-5	CASSRRQGQETQYF
TRBV19	TRBJ2-2	CASSISPASVTGELFF
TRBV11-2	TRBJ2-3	CASGLNTDTQYF
TRBV15	TRBJ2-7	CATSRVWTSGAYEQYF
TRBV14	TRBJ2-1	CASSPDSFQSSYNEQFF
TRBV20-1	TRBJ2-1	CSASKTVNEQFF
TRBV20-1	TRBJ1-2	CSAREPNRGGYTF
TRBV18	TRBJ2-7	CASSPATRTYEQYF
TRBV7-2	TRBJ2-2	CASSFLAVGELFF
TRBV12-5	TRBJ2-5	CASGPPEGETQYF
TRBV20-1	TRBJ2-1	CSAREGYNEQFF
TRBV10-3	TRBJ2-5	CAIRAEGQETQYF
TRBV6-6	TRBJ1-4	CASSYWGEKLFF
TRBV20-1	TRBJ1-2	CSASRRNENYGYTF
TRBV27	TRBJ2-2	CASSNGRTAGELFF
TRBV20-1	TRBJ1-2	CSARETTSYGYTF
TRBV10-3	TRBJ1-5	CAISEDGDQPQHF
TRBV7-2	TRBJ2-5	CASSPTSGYGETQYF
TRBV7-2	TRBJ2-1	CASSFRGDPSGNEQFF
TRBV6-1	TRBJ1-3	CASSPSPFRTVGGNTIYF
TRBV12-3/TRBV12-4	TRBJ2-6	CASSLDSYSGANVLTF
TRBV25-1	TRBJ2-1	CASSDTGLNEQFF
TRBV7-2	TRBJ2-7	CASSGTGSSYEQYF
TRBV7-9	TRBJ2-7	CASSFGVNEQYF
TRBV7-2	TRBJ2-1	CASSSDRGAYNEQFF
TRBV5-1	TRBJ1-1	CASSAGGAPPEAFF
TRBV18	TRBJ2-3	CASSPWSGETDTQYF
TRBV20-1	TRBJ2-5	CSASSLATGQETQYF
TRBV18	TRBJ1-6	CASSPVMGVDSPLHF
TRBV27	TRBJ2-1	CASKLWSGAGTEQFF
TRBV12-3/TRBV12-4	TRBJ2-2	CASSMRKFGELFF
TRBV12-3/TRBV12-4	TRBJ2-5	CASLRQREGETQYF
TRBV7-8	TRBJ1-1	CASSLVGEGTIDTEAFF
TRBV11-2	TRBJ2-1	CASSYASSYNEQFF
TRBV2	TRBJ2-1	CASTGGLSYNEQFF
TRBV7-8	TRBJ2-1	CASSLRTSGSNEQFF